The clone carrying this T cell receptor (beta chain) was seen more than once but under ten times. CDR3 size: 14 residues. The germline gives CDR1 KGHSH, CDR2 LQKENI. The V gene end was trimmed by 1 base and the J gene end by 5 bases; junction bases not matched to a gene: 3. Per the original data handling: Counts of nucleated cells, estimated from reference gene primer amplification, were obtained. Libraries were prepared by immunoSEQ multiplex PCR; TCRdb keeps only in-frame clonotypes and omits some of them. From that table come the V and J calls and clone size; the DNA was used to work out D and trimming. This sample has about 270,000 clones, with 80% to 95% found just once. The data originate from a study of blood T cell repertoires in COVID-19. Study overall: In each case, the material was cDNA or gDNA derived from T cells, B-cell-depleted T cells, or PBMCs.

The TCR was taken from a man aged 40-55 years who had been exposed to COVID-19. Sample: PBMCs or T cells enriched from blood (not recorded which). The rearrangement links TRBV18 to TRBJ1-1; 8 positions match TRBD1. CDR3 residues: CASSPRQGRTEAFF. CDR3 nucleotides: TGTGCCAGCTCACCACGACAGGGGCGGACTGAAGCTTTCTTT.